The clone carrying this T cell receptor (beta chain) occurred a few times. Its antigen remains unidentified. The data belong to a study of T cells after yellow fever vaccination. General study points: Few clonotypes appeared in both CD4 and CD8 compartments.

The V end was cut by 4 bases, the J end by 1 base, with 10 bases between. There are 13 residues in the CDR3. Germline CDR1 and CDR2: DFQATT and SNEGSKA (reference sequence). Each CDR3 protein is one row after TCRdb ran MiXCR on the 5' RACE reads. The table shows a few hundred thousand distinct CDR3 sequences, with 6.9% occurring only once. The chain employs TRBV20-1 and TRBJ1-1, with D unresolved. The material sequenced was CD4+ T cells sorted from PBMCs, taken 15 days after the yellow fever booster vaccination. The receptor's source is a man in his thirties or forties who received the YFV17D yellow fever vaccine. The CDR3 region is CSATQVGNTEAFF. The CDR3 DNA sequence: TGCAGTGCTACCCAAGTGGGGAACACTGAAGCTTTCTTT.